This TCR beta chain was captured in a study of blood T cell repertoires in COVID-19. In the study overall: Sites in the United States, Italy and Spain provided acute and convalescent COVID-19 samples. Sample material is recorded as cDNA or gDNA derived from T cells, B-cell-depleted T cells, or PBMCs.

Authors' processing steps: By means of reference gene primer amplification, nucleated cell counts were estimated. Sequencing was performed with immunoSEQ multiplex PCR; in TCRdb, only in-frame clones are kept and a portion is missing. V, J and clone size are those of that table, while D and trimming were read from the DNA. Of over 250,000 clones listed, around 82% are singletons. After removal of 0 bases from V and 10 bases from J, the junction contained 3 bases not matched to a gene. Germline values: CDR1 KGHDR, CDR2 SFDVKD. The CDR3 is 15 amino acids. A few counts support this clone. This sequence originates from a woman between 45 and 65 years old who had recovered from COVID-19. What was sequenced was peripheral blood. The chain carries TRBV24-1 and TRBJ2-1; 12 bases are a match to TRBD2. The CDR3 reads CATSDLQLAGGEQFF. DNA of the CDR3: TGTGCCACCAGTGATTTGCAGCTAGCGGGGGGGGAGCAGTTCTTC.